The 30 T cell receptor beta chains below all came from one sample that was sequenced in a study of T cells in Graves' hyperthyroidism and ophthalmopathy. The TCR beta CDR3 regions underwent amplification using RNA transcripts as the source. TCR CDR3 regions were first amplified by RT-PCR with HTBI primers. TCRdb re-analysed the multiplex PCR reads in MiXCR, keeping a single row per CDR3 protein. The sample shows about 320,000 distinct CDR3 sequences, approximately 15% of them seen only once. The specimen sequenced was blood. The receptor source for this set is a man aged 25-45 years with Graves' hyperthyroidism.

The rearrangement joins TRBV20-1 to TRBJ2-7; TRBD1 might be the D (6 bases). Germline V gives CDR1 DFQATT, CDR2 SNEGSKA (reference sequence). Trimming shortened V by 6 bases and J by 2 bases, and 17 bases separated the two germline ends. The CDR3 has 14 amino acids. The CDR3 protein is CSANRDEGPYEQYF. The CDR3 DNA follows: TGCAGTGCCAACAGGGACGAGGGCCCCTACGAGCAGTACTTC.

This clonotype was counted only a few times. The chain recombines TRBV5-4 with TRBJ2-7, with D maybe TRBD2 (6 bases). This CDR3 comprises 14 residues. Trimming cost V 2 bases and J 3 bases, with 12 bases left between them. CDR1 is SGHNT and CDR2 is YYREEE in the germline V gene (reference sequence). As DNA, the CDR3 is TGTGCCAGCAGCTTTCGGGGAGGAGACTACGAGCAGTACTTC. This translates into CASSFRGGDYEQYF.

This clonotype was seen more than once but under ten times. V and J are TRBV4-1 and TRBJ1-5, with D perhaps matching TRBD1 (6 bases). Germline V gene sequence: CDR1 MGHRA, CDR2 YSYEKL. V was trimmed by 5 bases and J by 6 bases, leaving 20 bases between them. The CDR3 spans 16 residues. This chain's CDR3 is CASSLETGARVQPQHF. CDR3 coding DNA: TGCGCCAGCAGCTTAGAGACGGGGGCGAGGGTTCAGCCCCAGCATTTT.

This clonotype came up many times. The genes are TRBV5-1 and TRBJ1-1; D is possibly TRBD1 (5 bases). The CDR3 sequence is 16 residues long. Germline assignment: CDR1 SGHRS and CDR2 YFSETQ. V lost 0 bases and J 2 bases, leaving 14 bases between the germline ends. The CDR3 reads CASSLAGSRGNTEAFF. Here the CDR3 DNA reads TGCGCCAGCAGCTTGGCTGGTTCTAGGGGAAACACTGAAGCTTTCTTT.

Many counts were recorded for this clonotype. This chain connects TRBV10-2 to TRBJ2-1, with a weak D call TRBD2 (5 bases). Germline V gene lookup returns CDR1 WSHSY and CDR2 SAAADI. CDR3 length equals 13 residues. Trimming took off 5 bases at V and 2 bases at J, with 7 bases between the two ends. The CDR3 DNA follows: TGCGCCAGCAGTCGGACTCCCTACAATGAGCAGTTCTTC. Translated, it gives CASSRTPYNEQFF.

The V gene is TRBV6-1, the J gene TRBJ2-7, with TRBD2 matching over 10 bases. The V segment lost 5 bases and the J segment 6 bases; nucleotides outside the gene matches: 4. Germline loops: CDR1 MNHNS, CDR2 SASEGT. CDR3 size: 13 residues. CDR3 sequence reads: CASSSGRGTEQYF. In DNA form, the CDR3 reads TGTGCCAGCAGTAGCGGGAGGGGCACCGAGCAGTACTTC.

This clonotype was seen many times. The CDR3 DNA reads TGCAGTGCTAGAGAGGAACTAGCCGGGGGGCAGTATTTT. Residues: CSAREELAGGQYF. The J gene is TRBJ2-3, the V gene TRBV20-1; D is possibly TRBD2 (6 bases). The CDR3 length is 13 residues. Deletions cut 0 bases from V and 11 bases from J, with 15 bases between. CDR1 and CDR2 (germline): DFQATT, SNEGSKA (reference sequence).

The CDR3 region has the DNA TGTGCCAGCTCACCAATGAGCGGAAACAATGAGCAGTTCTTC. It yields the protein CASSPMSGNNEQFF. This chain links TRBV18 with TRBJ2-1; tentatively, D is TRBD2 (5 bases). Germline CDR1 and CDR2: KGHSH and LQKENI. The CDR3 has 14 residues. Trimming took off 2 bases at V and 5 bases at J, with 10 bases between the two ends.

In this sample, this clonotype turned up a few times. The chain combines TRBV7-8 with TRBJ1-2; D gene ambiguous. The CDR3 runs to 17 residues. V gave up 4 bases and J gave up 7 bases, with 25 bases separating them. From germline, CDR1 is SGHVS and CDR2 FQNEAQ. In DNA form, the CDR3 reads TGTGCCAGCAGCTCCCGCCCGCCGACAATGGGCACCGGTGGCTACACCTTC. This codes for CASSSRPPTMGTGGYTF.

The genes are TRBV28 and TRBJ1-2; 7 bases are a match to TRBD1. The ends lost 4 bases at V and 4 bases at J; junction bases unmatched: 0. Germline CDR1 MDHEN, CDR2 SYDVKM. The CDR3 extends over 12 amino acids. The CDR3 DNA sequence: TGTGCCAGCAGTTACAGGGGCTATGGCTACACCTTC. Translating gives CASSYRGYGYTF.

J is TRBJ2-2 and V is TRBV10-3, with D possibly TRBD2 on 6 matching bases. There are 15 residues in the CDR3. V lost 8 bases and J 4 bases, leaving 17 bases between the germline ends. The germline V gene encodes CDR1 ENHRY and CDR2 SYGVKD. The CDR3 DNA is TGTGCCATCGGTTACGCGCGGGACCCCACCGGGGAGCTGTTTTTT. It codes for CAIGYARDPTGELFF.

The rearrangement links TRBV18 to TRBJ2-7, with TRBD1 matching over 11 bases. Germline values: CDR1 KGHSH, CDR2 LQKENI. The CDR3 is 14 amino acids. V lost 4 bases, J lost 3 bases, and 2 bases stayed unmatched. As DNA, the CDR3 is TGTGCCAGCTCACGGGGGACAGGGGGCTACGAGCAGTACTTC. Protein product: CASSRGTGGYEQYF.

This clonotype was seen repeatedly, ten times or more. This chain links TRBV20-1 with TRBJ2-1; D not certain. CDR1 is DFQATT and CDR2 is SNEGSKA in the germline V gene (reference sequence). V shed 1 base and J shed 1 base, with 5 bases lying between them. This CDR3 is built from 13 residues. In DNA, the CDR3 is TGCAGTGCTAGAGCTCCTTCCTACAATGAGCAGTTCTTC. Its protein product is CSARAPSYNEQFF.

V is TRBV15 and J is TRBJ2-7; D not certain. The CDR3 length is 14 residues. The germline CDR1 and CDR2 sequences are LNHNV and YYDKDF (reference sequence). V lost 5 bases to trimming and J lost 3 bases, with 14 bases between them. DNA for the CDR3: TGTGCCACCAGCCCCACCTTTGGGCACTACGAGCAGTACTTC. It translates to CATSPTFGHYEQYF.

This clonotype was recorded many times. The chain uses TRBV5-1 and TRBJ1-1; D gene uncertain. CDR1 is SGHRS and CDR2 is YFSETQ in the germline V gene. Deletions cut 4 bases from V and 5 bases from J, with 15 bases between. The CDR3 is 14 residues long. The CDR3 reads CASSPTRERTEAFF. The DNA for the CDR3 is TGCGCCAGCAGCCCGACTCGGGAGAGGACTGAAGCTTTCTTT.

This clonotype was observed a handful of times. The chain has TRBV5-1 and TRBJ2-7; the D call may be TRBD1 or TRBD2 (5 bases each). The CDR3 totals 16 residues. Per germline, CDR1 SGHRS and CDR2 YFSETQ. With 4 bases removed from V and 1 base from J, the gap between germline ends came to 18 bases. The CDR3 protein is CASSPRAGTQSYEQYF. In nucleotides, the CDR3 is TGCGCCAGCAGCCCACGGGCCGGGACCCAGTCCTACGAGCAGTACTTC. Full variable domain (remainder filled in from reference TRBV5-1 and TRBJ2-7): KAGVTQTPRYLIKTRGQQVTLSCSPISGHRSVSWYQQTPGQGLQFLFEYFSETQRNKGNFPGRFSGRQFSNSRSEMNVSTLELGDSALYLCASSPRAGTQSYEQYFGPGTRLTVT.

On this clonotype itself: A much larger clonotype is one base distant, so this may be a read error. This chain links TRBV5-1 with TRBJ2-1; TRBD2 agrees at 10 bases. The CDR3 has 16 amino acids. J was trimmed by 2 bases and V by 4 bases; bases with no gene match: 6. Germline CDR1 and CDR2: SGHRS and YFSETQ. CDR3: CASSHGLAEPYNEQFF. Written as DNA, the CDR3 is TGCGCCAGCAGCCACGGACTAGCGGAACCCTACAATGAGCAGTTCTTC.

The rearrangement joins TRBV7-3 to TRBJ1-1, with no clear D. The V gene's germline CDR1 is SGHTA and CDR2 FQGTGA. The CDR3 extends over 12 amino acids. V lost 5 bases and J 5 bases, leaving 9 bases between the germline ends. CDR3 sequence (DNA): TGTGCCAGCAGCAACGGTGGAACTGAAGCTTTCTTT. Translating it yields CASSNGGTEAFF.

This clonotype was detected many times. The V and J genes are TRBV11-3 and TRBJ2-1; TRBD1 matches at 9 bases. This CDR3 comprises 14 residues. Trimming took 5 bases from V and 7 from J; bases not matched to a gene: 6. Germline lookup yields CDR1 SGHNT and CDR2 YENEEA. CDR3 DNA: TGTGCCAGCAGCGCCGGGACAGGGTTTAATGAGCAGTTCTTC. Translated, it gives CASSAGTGFNEQFF.

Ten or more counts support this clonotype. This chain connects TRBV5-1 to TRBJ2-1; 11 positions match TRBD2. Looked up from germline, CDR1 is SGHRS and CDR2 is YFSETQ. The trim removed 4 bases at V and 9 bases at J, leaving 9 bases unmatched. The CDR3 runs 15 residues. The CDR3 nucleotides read TGCGCCAGCAGCGCCACTAGCGGGAGAGGTGGTGAGCAGTTCTTC. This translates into CASSATSGRGGEQFF.

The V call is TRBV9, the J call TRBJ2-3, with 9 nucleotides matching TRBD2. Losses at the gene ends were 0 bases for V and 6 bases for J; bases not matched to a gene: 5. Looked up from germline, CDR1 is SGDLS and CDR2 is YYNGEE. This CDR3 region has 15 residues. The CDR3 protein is CASSVEEGLADTQYF. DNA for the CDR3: TGTGCCAGCAGCGTAGAGGAGGGACTAGCCGATACGCAGTATTTT.

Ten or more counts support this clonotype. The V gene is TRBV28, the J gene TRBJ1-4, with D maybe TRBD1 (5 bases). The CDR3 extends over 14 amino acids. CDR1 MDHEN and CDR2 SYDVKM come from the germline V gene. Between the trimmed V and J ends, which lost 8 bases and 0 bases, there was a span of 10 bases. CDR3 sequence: CASGSTATNEKLFF. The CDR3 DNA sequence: TGTGCCAGCGGATCGACAGCAACTAATGAAAAACTGTTTTTT.

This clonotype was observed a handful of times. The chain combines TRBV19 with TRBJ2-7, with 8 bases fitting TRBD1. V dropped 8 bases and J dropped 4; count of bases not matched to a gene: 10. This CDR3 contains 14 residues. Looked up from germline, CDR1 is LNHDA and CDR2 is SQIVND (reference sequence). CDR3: CASRDRQGRYEQYF. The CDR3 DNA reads TGTGCCAGTCGCGACCGACAGGGGAGGTACGAGCAGTACTTC.

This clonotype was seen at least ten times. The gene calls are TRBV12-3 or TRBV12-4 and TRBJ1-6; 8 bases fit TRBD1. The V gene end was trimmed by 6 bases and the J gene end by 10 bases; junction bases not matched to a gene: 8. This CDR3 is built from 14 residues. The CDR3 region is CASRLDRGESPLHF. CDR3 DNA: TGTGCCAGCAGGCTCGACAGGGGAGAATCACCCCTCCACTTT.

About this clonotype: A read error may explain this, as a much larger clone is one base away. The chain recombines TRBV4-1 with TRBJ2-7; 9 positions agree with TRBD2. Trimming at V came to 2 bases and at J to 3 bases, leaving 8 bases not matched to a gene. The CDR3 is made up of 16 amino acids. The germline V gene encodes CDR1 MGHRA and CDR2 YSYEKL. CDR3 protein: CASSQPTASGIYEQYF. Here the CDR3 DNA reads TGCGCCAGCAGCCAACCGACGGCTAGCGGGATCTACGAGCAGTACTTC.

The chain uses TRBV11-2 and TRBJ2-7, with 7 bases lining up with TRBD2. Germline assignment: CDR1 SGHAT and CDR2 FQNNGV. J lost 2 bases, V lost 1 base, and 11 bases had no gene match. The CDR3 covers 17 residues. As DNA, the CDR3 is TGTGCCAGCAGCTTAGGGAAAATGGGACTAAATACCTACGAGCAGTACTTC. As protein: CASSLGKMGLNTYEQYF.

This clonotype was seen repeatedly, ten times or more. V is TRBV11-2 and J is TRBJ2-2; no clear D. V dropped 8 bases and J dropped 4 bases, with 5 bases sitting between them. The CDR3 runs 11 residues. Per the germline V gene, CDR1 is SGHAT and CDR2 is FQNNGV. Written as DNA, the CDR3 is TGTGCCAGCCTCGGCACCGGGGAGCTGTTTTTT. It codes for CASLGTGELFF.

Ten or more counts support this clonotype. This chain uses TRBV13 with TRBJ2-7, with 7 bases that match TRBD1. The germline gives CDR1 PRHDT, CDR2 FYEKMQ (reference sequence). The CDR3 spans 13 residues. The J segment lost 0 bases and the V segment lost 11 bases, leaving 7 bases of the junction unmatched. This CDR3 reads CAWGRTGSYEQYF. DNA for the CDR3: TGTGCCTGGGGAAGGACAGGCTCCTACGAGCAGTACTTC.

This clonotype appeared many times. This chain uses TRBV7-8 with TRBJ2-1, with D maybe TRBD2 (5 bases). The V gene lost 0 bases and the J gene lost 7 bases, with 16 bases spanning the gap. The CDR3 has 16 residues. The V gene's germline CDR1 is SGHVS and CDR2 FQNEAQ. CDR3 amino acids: CASSLAATRGLNEQFF. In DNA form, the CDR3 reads TGTGCCAGCAGCTTAGCGGCGACCCGCGGGTTGAATGAGCAGTTCTTC. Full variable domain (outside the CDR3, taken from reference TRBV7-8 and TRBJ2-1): GAGVSQSPRYKVAKRGQDVALRCDPISGHVSLFWYQQALGQGPEFLTYFQNEAQLDKSGLPSDRFFAERPEGSVSTLKIQRTQQEDSAVYLCASSLAATRGLNEQFFGPGTRLTVL.

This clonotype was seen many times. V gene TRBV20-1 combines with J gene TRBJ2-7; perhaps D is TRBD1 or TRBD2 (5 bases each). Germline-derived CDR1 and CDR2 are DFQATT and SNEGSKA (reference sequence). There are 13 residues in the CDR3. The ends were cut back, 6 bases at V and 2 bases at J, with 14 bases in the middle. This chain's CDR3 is CSAPDGTAYEQYF. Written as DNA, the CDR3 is TGCAGTGCACCGGACGGGACCGCCTACGAGCAGTACTTC.